The TCR beta chain under discussion was sequenced for a study of blood T cell repertoires in COVID-19. Study summary: Collection of acute and convalescent COVID-19 samples took place in the United States, Italy and Spain. In each case, the material was cDNA or gDNA derived from T cells, B-cell-depleted T cells, or PBMCs.

Categorization into cohorts depended on clinical history that participants reported. In its sample, this clone was seen a few times. This CDR3 contains 14 residues. The V and J ends lost 4 bases and 3 bases respectively, with 10 bases between them. CDR1 is LGHDT, CDR2 YNNKEL, per germline (reference sequence). In the original analysis: From reference gene primer amplification, estimates of nucleated cell counts were derived. Sequencing used immunoSEQ multiplex PCR; TCRdb keeps in-frame clones, though not all of them. V, J and clone size are taken as reported in that table, and D and trimming were inferred from the DNA itself. The table records over 200,000 clones, roughly nine tenths of them present only once.

This chain connects TRBV3-1 (or the pseudogene TRBV3-2) to TRBJ2-1, with D perhaps TRBD1 (6 bases). Sequenced material: PBMCs or T cells enriched from blood (not recorded which). The clonotype was recovered from a woman aged 45-65 years in a cohort exposed to, infected with or recovered from COVID-19 (not recorded which). CDR3 in DNA: TGTGCCAGCAGCCCATACAGGGACTACAATGAGCAGTTCTTC. Translation gives CASSPYRDYNEQFF.